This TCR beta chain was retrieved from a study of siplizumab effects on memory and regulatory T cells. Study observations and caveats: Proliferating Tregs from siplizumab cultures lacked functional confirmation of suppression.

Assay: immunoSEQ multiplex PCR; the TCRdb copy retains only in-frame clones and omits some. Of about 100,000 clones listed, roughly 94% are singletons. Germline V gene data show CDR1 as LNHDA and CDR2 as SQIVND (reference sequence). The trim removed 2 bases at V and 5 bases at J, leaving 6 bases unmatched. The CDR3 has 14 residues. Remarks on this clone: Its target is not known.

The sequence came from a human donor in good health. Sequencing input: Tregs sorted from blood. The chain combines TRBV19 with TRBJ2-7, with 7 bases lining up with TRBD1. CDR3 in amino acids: CASSIRRGLHEQYF. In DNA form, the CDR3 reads TGTGCCAGTAGTATACGTAGGGGGCTCCACGAGCAGTACTTC.